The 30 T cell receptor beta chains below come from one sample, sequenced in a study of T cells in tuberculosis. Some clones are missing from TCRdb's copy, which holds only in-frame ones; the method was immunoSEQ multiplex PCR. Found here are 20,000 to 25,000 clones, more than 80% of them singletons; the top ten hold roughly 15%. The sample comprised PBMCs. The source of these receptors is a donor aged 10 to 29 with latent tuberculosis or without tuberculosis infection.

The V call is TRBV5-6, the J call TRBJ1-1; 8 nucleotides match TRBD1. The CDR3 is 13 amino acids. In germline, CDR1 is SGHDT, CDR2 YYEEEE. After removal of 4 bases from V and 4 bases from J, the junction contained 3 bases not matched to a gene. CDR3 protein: CASSQGTGTEAFF. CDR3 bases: TGTGCCAGCAGCCAAGGGACAGGCACTGAAGCTTTCTTT. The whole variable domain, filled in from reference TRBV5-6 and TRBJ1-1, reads DAGVTQSPTHLIKTRGQQVTLRCSPKSGHDTVSWYQQALGQGPQFIFQYYEEEERQRGNFPDRFSGHQFPNYSSELNVNALLLGDSALYLCASSQGTGTEAFFGQGTRLTVV.

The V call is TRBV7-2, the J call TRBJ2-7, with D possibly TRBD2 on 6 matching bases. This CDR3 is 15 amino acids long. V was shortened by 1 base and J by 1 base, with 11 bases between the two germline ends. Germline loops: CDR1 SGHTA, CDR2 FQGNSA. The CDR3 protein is CASSLDGGPSYEQYF. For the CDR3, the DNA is TGTGCCAGCAGCTTAGACGGGGGACCTTCCTACGAGCAGTACTTC.

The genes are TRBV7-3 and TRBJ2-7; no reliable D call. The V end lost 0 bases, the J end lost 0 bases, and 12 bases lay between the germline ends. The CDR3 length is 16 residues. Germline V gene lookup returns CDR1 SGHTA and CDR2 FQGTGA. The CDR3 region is CASSLTVTASSYEQYF. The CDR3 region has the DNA TGTGCCAGCAGCTTAACGGTCACAGCAAGCTCCTACGAGCAGTACTTC.

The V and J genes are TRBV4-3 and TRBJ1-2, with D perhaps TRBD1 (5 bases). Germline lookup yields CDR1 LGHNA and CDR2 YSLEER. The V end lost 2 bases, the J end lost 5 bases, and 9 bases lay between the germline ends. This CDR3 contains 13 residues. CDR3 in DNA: TGCGCCAGCAGCCAAAACAGGCTTTATGGCTACACCTTC. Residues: CASSQNRLYGYTF.

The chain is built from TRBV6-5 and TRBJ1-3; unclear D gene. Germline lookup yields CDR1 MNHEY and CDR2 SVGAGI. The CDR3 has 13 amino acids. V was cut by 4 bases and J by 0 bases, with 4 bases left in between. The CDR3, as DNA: TGTGCCAGCAGTTTTAGCTCTGGAAACACCATATATTTT. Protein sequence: CASSFSSGNTIYF.

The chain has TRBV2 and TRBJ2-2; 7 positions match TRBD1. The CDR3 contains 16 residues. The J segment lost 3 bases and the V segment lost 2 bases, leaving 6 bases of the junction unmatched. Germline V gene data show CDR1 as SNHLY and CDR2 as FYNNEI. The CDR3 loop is CASSEKGGLDTGELFF. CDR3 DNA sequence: TGTGCCAGCAGTGAAAAAGGGGGCCTGGACACCGGGGAGCTGTTTTTT.

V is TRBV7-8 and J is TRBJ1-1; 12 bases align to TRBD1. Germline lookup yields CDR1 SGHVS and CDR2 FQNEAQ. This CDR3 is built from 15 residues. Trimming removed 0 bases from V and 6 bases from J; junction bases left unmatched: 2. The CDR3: CASSLAGQGAPEAFF. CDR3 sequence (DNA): TGTGCCAGCAGCTTAGCGGGACAGGGGGCACCTGAAGCTTTCTTT.

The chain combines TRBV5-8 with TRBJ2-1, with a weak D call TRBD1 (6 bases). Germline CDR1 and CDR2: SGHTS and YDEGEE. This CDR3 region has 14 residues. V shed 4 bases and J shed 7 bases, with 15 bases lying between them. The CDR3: CASSVDQGWNEQFF. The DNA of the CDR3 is TGTGCCAGCAGCGTGGATCAGGGGTGGAATGAGCAGTTCTTC. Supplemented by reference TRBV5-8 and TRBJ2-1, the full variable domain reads EAGVTQSPTHLIKTRGQQATLRCSPISGHTSVYWYQQALGLGLQFLLWYDEGEERNRGNFPPRFSGRQFPNYSSELNVNALELEDSALYLCASSVDQGWNEQFFGPGTRLTVL.

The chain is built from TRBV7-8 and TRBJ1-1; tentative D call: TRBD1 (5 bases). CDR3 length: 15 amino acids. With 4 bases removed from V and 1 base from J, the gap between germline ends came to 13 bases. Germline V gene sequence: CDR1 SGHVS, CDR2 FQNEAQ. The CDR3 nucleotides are TGTGCCAGCAGCTCCCCGGGGGTAAGGAACACTGAAGCTTTCTTT. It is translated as CASSSPGVRNTEAFF.

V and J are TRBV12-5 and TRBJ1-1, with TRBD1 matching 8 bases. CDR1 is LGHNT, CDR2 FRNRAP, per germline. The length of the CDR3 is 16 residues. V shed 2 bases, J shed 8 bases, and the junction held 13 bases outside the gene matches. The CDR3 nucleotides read TGTGCTAGTGGTTTGTCACAAGGACAGGGTCTTCTGGAAGCTTTCTTT. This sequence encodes CASGLSQGQGLLEAFF. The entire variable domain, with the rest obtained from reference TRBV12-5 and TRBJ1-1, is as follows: DARVTQTPRHKVTEMGQEVTMRCQPILGHNTVFWYRQTMMQGLELLAYFRNRAPLDDSGMPKDRFSAEMPDATLATLKIQPSEPRDSAVYFCASGLSQGQGLLEAFFGQGTRLTVV.

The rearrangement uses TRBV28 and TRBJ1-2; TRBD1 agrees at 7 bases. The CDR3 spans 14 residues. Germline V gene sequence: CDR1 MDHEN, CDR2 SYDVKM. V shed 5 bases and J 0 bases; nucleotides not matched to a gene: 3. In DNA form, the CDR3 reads TGTGCCAGCAGTCCCGGGACAGCTAACTATGGCTACACCTTC. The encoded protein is CASSPGTANYGYTF.

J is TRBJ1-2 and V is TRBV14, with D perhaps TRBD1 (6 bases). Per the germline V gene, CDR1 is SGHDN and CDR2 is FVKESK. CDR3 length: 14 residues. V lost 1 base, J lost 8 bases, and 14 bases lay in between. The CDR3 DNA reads TGTGCCAGCAGCCAAGTTGTACAGGGAAGGGGCTACACCTTC. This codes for CASSQVVQGRGYTF.

The CDR3 region is CSVDPSTGVDTF. CDR3 DNA: TGCAGCGTTGACCCTTCGACAGGGGTCGACACCTTC. The chain uses TRBV29-1 and TRBJ1-2, with TRBD1 matching 8 bases. J gave up 12 bases and V 3 bases, and 9 bases lay outside the gene matches. Germline values: CDR1 SQVTM, CDR2 ANQGSEA. The CDR3 runs to 12 residues.

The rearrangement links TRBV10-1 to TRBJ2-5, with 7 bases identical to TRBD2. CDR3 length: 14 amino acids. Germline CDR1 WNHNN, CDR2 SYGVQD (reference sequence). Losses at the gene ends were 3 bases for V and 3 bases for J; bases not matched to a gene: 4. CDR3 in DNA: TGCGCCAGCAGTGATGCGGGAGCGAAAGAGACCCAGTACTTC. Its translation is CASSDAGAKETQYF.

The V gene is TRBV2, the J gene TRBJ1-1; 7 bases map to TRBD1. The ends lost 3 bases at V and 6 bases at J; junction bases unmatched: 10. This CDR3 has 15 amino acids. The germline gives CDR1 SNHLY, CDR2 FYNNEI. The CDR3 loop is CASSDLSTGRSEAFF. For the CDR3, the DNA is TGTGCCAGCAGTGACCTTTCGACAGGGAGGTCTGAAGCTTTCTTT.

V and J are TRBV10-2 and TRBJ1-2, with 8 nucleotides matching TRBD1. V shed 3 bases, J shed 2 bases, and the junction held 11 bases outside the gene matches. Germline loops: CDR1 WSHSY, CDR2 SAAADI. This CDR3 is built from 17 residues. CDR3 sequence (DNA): TGCGCCAGCAGTGACGTCGGAGGGGACAGGCCGAACTATGGCTACACCTTC. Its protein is CASSDVGGDRPNYGYTF.

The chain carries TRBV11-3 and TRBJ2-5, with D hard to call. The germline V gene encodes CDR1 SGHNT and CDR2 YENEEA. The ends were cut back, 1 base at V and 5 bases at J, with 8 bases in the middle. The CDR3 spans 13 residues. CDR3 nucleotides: TGTGCCAGCAGCTTAGCCGATGAGGAGACCCAGTACTTC. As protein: CASSLADEETQYF.

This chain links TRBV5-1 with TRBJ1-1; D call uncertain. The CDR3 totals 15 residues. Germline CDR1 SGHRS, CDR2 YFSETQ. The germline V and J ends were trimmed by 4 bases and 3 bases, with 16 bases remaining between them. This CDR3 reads CASSLTEGGYTEAFF. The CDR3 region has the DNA TGCGCCAGCAGCCTGACTGAGGGAGGTTACACTGAAGCTTTCTTT.

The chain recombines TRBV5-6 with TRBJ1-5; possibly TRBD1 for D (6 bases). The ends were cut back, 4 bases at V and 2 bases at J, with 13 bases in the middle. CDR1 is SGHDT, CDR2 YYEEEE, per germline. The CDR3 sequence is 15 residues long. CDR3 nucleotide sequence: TGTGCCAGCAGCGTTCAGGGGAGAGGCAATCAGCCCCAGCATTTT. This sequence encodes CASSVQGRGNQPQHF.

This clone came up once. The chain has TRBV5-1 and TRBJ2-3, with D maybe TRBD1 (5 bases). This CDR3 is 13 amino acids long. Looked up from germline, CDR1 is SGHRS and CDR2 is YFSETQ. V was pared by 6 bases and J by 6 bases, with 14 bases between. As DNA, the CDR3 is TGCGCCAGCACCCACCCAGGGTGGGATACGCAGTATTTT. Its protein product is CASTHPGWDTQYF. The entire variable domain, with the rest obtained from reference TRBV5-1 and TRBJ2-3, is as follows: KAGVTQTPRYLIKTRGQQVTLSCSPISGHRSVSWYQQTPGQGLQFLFEYFSETQRNKGNFPGRFSGRQFSNSRSEMNVSTLELGDSALYLCASTHPGWDTQYFGPGTRLTVL.

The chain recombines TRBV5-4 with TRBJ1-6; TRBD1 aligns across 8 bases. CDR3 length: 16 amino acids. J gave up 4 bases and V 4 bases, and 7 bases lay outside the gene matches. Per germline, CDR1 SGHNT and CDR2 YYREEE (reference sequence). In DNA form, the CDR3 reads TGTGCCAGCAGCCGGACAGGGTGGGGATATAATTCACCCCTCCACTTT. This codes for CASSRTGWGYNSPLHF.

CDR3 amino acids: CASSLTDRETGELFF. The CDR3 DNA is TGCGCCAGCAGCTTGACGGACAGGGAAACCGGGGAGCTGTTTTTT. This chain links TRBV5-1 with TRBJ2-2, with 8 bases that match TRBD1. Germline CDR1 reads SGHRS; CDR2 reads YFSETQ. The CDR3 sequence is 15 residues long. Losses at the gene ends were 1 base for V and 5 bases for J; bases not matched to a gene: 4.

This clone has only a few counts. The DNA of the CDR3 is TGCGCCAGCAGCCAGGGAGGTCTTCGAGCACCCCTCCACTTT. It codes for CASSQGGLRAPLHF. The gene calls are TRBV4-1 and TRBJ1-6; D is undetermined. This CDR3 contains 14 residues. Deletions cut 3 bases from V and 11 bases from J, with 14 bases between. Germline CDR1 and CDR2: MGHRA and YSYEKL.

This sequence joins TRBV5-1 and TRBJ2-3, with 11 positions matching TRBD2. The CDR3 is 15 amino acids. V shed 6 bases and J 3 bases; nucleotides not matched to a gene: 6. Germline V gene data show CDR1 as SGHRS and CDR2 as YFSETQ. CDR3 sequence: CASKNPSGGTDTQYF. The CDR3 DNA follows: TGCGCCAGCAAAAATCCTAGCGGGGGGACAGATACGCAGTATTTT.

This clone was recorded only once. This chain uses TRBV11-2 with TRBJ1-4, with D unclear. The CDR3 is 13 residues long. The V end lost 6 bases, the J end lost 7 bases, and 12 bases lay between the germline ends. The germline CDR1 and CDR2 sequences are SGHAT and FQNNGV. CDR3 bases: TGTGCCAGCAGACGAACGGAGGGTGAAAAACTGTTTTTT. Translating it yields CASRRTEGEKLFF.

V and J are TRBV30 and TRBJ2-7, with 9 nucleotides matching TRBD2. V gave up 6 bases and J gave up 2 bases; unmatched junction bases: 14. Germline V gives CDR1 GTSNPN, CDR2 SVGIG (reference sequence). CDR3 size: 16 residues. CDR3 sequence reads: CACRNRGGLAPYEQYF. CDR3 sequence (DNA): TGTGCCTGTCGAAATAGGGGGGGACTAGCACCCTACGAGCAGTACTTC. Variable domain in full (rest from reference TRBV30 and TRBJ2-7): SQTIHQWPATLVQPVGSPLSLECTVEGTSNPNLYWYRQAAGRGLQLLFYSVGIGQISSEVPQNLSASRPQDRQFILSSKKLLLSDSGFYLCACRNRGGLAPYEQYFGPGTRLTVT.

The chain's CDR3 is CASSPTGPTSPLHF. The CDR3 coding sequence is TGCGCCAGCAGTCCGACAGGGCCGACTTCACCCCTCCACTTT. This rearrangement joins TRBV4-1 to TRBJ1-6, with TRBD1 matching over 7 bases. V gave up 6 bases and J gave up 9 bases; unmatched junction bases: 8. There are 14 residues in the CDR3. From germline, CDR1 is MGHRA and CDR2 YSYEKL.

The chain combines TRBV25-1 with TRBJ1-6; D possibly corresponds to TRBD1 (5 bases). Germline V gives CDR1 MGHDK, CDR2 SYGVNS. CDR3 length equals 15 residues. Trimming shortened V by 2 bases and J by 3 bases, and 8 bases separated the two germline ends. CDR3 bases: TGTGCCAGCAGTGAACGGGGGAGCTATAATTCACCCCTCCACTTT. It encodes CASSERGSYNSPLHF.

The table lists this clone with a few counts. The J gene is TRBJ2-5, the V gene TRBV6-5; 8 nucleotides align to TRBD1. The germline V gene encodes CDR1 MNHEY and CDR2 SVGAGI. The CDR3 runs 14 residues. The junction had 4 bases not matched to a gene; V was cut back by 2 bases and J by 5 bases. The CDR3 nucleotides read TGTGCCAGCAGTTACGGGACAGGCGGGGAGACCCAGTACTTC. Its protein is CASSYGTGGETQYF.

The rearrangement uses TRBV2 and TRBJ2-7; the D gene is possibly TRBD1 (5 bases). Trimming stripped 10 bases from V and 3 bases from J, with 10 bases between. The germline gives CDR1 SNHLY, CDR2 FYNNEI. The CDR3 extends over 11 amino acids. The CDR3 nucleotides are TGTGCCACCGACAGAGTCTACGAGCAGTACTTC. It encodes CATDRVYEQYF.